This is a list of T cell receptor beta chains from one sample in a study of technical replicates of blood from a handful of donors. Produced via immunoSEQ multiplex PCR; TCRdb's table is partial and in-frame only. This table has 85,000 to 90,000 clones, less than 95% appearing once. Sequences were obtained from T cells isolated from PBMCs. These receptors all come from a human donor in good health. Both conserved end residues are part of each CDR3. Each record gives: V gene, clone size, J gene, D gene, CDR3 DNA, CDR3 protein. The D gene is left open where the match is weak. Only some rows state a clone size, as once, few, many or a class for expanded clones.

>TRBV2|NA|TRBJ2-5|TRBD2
TGTGCCAGCAGTGAGGGGACTAGCGGACAAGAGACCCAGTACTTC
CASSEGTSGQETQYF
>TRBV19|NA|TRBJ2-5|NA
TGTGCCAGTAGTATCAGGACCCAGTACTTC
CASSIRTQYF
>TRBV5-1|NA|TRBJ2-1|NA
TGCGCCAGCAGCTTAAGAGGGGGGGCGTACAATGAGCAGTTCTTC
CASSLRGGAYNEQFF
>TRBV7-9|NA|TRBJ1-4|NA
TGTGCCAGCAGCTTTGTCTCGGGGGGTACTAATGAAAAACTGTTTTTT
CASSFVSGGTNEKLFF
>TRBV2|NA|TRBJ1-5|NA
TGTGCCAGCGGCTTAGGCGAAGGGGGGCCCCAGCATTTT
CASGLGEGGPQHF
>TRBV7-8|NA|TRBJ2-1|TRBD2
TGTGCCAGCAGCCGCGGGAGCCCGACCTACAATGAGCAGTTCTTC
CASSRGSPTYNEQFF
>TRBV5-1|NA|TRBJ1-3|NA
TGCGCCAGCAGCTTGGAGGCAGGGGCGCGAGCCATATATTTT
CASSLEAGARAIYF
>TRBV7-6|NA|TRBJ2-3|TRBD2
TGTGCCAGCAGCTCCCAACTAGCGGGGGCGCCCACAGATACGCAGTATTTT
CASSSQLAGAPTDTQYF
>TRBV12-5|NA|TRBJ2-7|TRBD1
TGTGCTAGTGGGGACTCGACAGGGTCCGAGCAGTACTTC
CASGDSTGSEQYF
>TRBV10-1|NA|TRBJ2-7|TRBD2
TGCGCCAGCAGTGAGGATACTAGCGGGACTAACGAGCAGTACTTC
CASSEDTSGTNEQYF
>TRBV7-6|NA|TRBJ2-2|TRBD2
TGTGCCAGCAGCTTAGAGGCTAGCGGGAGCCTTAGGACCGGGGAGCTGTTTTTT
CASSLEASGSLRTGELFF
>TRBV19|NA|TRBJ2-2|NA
TGTGCCAGTAGTATAGGGAGGGTCCACACCGGGGAGCTGTTTTTT
CASSIGRVHTGELFF
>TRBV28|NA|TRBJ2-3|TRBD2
TGTGCCAGCCTCCCCCCGCCGGGACTAGCGGGAGGGGGGGATACAGATACGCAGTATTTT
CASLPPPGLAGGGDTDTQYF
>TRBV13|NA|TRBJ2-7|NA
TGTGCCAGCAGCTTAGGGTCGTGGCCAAATGACTCCTACGAGCAGTACTTC
CASSLGSWPNDSYEQYF
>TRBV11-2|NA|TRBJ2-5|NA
TGTGCCAGCAGCCAAACCCCGGCGACAGGAGAGACCCAGTACTTC
CASSQTPATGETQYF
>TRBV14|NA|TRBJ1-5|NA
TGTGCCAGCAGCCAAGGAGGGTATAGCAATCAGCCCCAGCATTTT
CASSQGGYSNQPQHF
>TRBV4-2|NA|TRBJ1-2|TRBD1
TGTGCCAGCAGCCAAGATCGAAAGGGGGCGAGTAGCTATGGCTACACCTTC
CASSQDRKGASSYGYTF
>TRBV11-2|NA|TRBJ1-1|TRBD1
TGTGCCAGTAGCTTAAAGGGGGCAAGGAACACTGAAGCTTTCTTT
CASSLKGARNTEAFF
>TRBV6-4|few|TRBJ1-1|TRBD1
TGTGCCAGCATTAGACAGGGGAACACTGAAGCTTTCTTT
CASIRQGNTEAFF
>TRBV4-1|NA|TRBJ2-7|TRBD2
TGCGCCAGCAGCCAAGAAGGACTAGCGGATGGCTACGAGCAGTACTTC
CASSQEGLADGYEQYF
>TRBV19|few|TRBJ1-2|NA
TGTGCCAGTAGTATAGGGCCAGGGAATGGCTACACCTTC
CASSIGPGNGYTF
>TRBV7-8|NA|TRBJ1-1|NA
TGTGCCAGCAGGCCGCGGGGGAACACTGAAGCTTTCTTT
CASRPRGNTEAFF
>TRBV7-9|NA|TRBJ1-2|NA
TGTGCCAGCAGCCACAGTCCGGGCTACACCTTC
CASSHSPGYTF
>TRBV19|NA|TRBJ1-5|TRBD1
TGTGCCAGTACCGGGACAGTAGCCCTAGGGCCCCATCAGCCCCAGCATTTT
CASTGTVALGPHQPQHF
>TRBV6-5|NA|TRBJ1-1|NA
TGTGCCAGCAGTTACACAGGTTTGACTGAAGCTTTCTTT
CASSYTGLTEAFF
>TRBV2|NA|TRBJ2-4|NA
TGTGCCAGCAGTGAGGTTAGCGGTAAAAACATTCAGTACTTC
CASSEVSGKNIQYF
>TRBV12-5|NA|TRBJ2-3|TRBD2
TGTGCTAGTGGTTTGGTACTCCGAGCGGGGACGATCGATACGCAGTATTTT
CASGLVLRAGTIDTQYF
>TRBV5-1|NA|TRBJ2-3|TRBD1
TGCGCCAGCAGCCGACAGGGAGGCACAGATACGCAGTATTTT
CASSRQGGTDTQYF
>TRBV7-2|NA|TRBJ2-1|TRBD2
TGTGCCAGCGCCCCCTTTAGCGGGAGCTCTCACTACAATGAGCAGTTCTTC
CASAPFSGSSHYNEQFF
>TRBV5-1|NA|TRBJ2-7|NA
TGCGCCAGCAGCTCGCTAGCGAGCAACGCCGCCTCCTACGAGCAGTACTTC
CASSSLASNAASYEQYF
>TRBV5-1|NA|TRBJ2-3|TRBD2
TGCGCCAGCAAGGTAGCGGGAGGGCCTGTAGATACGCAGTATTTT
CASKVAGGPVDTQYF
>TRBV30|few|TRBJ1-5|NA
TGTGCCTGGAGTGTAGTCGGGGGAACGGGGTCCCAGCATTTT
CAWSVVGGTGSQHF
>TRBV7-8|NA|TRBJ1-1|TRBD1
TGTGCCAGCAGCTTATCTCAGGACAGGGCGGGGGCTTTCTTT
CASSLSQDRAGAFF
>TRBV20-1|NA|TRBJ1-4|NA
TGCAGTGCTGAGGGGGTGGGGCTGTTTTTT
CSAEGVGLFF
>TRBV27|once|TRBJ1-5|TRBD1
TGTGCCAGCAGTTTATCGGGGACAGGGGTTATTAATCAGCCCCAGCATTTT
CASSLSGTGVINQPQHF
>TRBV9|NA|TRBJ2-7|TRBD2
TGTGCCAGCAGCCTCAGAAACTTTGGACTAGCGGGATCCTACGAGCAGTACTTC
CASSLRNFGLAGSYEQYF
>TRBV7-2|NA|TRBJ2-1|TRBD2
TGTGCCAGCAGCCTCAGACTAGCGGGGGGGCCTGGGGAGCAGTTCTTC
CASSLRLAGGPGEQFF
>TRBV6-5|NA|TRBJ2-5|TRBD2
TGTGCCAGCAGCTCAGGACTAGCGGAAGAGACCCAGTACTTC
CASSSGLAEETQYF
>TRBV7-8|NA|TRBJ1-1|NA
TGTGCCAGCAGCCTGGGGGGAGCCCTCACTGAAGCTTTCTTT
CASSLGGALTEAFF
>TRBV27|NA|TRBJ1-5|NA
TGTGCCAGCAGGTGGTCTGGCACGGACAGCGGCCGCAATCAGCCCCAGCATTTT
CASRWSGTDSGRNQPQHF
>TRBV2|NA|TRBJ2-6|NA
TGTGCCAGCATAGACCCCCGGACAGTGGGCTCTGGGGCCAACGTCCTGACTTTC
CASIDPRTVGSGANVLTF
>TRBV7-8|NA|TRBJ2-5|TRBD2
TGTGCCAGCAGCTTGACCGTAGTGAGGGCGGGAGGCCCTGACTTACAAGAGACCCAGTACTTC
CASSLTVVRAGGPDLQETQYF
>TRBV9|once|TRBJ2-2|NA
TGTGCCAGCAGCCCGGGACAACAAGCCGGGGAGCTGTTTTTT
CASSPGQQAGELFF
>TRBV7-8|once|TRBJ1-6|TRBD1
TGTGCCAGCAGCTTAATCCCCGCGGGACAGTCCTGGAGCTCCTATAATTCACCCCTCCACTTT
CASSLIPAGQSWSSYNSPLHF
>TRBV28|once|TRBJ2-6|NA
TGTGCCAGCAGTTTGCCCGGGGCTGGGGCCAACGTCCTGACTTTC
CASSLPGAGANVLTF
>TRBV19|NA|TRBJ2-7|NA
TGTGCCAGTAGTATTGGAGGGGGCGACGAGCAGTACTTC
CASSIGGGDEQYF
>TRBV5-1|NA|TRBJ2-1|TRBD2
TGCGCCAGCGGTAGCGGGGGGGGAAACAATGAGCAGTTCTTC
CASGSGGGNNEQFF
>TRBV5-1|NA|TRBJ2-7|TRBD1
TGCGCCAGCAGCCTAAGACAGGGTTCGTACGAGCAGTACTTC
CASSLRQGSYEQYF
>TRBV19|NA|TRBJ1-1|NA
TGTGCCAGTAGTCCCAACCTACAGGGAAGGGGTGAAGCTTTCTTT
CASSPNLQGRGEAFF
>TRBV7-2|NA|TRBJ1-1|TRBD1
TGTGCCAGCAGCAGATCAGGGGGCGCAGCTTTCTTT
CASSRSGGAAFF